Following are 12 T cell receptor beta chains from one sample sequenced in a study of cytomegalovirus exposure and HLA in healthy donors. In the PCR, 60 Vbeta and 13 Jbeta primers were used. Assay used: immunoSEQ multiplex PCR; TCRdb lists only in-frame clones, some missing. The sample has about 140,000 clones, approximately 80% seen once. Sequenced: PBMCs. The receptor source for this set is a woman aged 45-60 years in good health and CMV-seropositive.

The chain combines TRBV28 with TRBJ1-5; 8 nucleotides agree with TRBD1. There are 15 residues in the CDR3. Germline V gene data show CDR1 as MDHEN and CDR2 as SYDVKM. V trimming: 4 bases; J trimming: 2 bases; junction bases outside the gene matches: 4. The DNA of the CDR3 is TGTGCCAGCAGTTCTCAACAGGGGGGCAATCAGCCCCAGCATTTT. Translated, it gives CASSSQQGGNQPQHF.

The chain combines TRBV6-1 with TRBJ1-1; 8 bases map to TRBD1. The length of the CDR3 is 11 residues. With V trimmed by 5 bases and J by 10 bases, 3 bases remained unmatched. The germline V gene encodes CDR1 MNHNS and CDR2 SASEGT. Here the CDR3 reads CASSHGQGAFF. Here the CDR3 DNA reads TGTGCCAGCAGTCACGGACAGGGAGCTTTCTTT.

V gene TRBV5-1 combines with J gene TRBJ2-1; 15 nucleotides match TRBD2. Per the germline V gene, CDR1 is SGHRS and CDR2 is YFSETQ. J was trimmed by 10 bases and V by 2 bases; bases with no gene match: 7. The CDR3 totals 16 residues. CDR3 residues: CASSFRTSGGAGEQFF. CDR3 sequence (DNA): TGCGCCAGCAGCTTTCGGACTAGCGGGGGGGCCGGGGAGCAGTTCTTC. Full variable domain (rest looked up from reference TRBV5-1 and TRBJ2-1): KAGVTQTPRYLIKTRGQQVTLSCSPISGHRSVSWYQQTPGQGLQFLFEYFSETQRNKGNFPGRFSGRQFSNSRSEMNVSTLELGDSALYLCASSFRTSGGAGEQFFGPGTRLTVL.

As concerns this clone: The same CDR3 can be traced to other DNA sequences in this sample. V usage is TRBV7-9 and J usage is TRBJ1-2; 7 nucleotides match TRBD1. Germline V gene data show CDR1 as SEHNR and CDR2 as FQNEAQ (reference sequence). Unmatched junction bases numbered 2, after V lost 5 bases and J lost 8 bases. This CDR3 contains 11 residues. CDR3 residues: CASSLQGGYTF. In DNA form, the CDR3 reads TGTGCCAGCAGCCTACAGGGGGGCTACACCTTC.

This clone was observed a single time. This chain links TRBV2 with TRBJ2-3; 8 nucleotides match TRBD2. V shed 7 bases, J shed 1 base, and the junction held 4 bases outside the gene matches. From germline, CDR1 is SNHLY and CDR2 FYNNEI. This CDR3 comprises 14 residues. The CDR3 spells CASTRAGGTDTQYF. The CDR3 nucleotides read TGTGCCAGCACTCGAGCGGGGGGCACAGATACGCAGTATTTT.

In DNA form, the CDR3 reads TGTGCCAGCAGTTTATGGGCAGAAGGTCAGCCCCAGCATTTT. Its translation is CASSLWAEGQPQHF. V usage is TRBV27 and J usage is TRBJ1-5, with D unresolved. In germline, CDR1 is MNHEY, CDR2 SMNVEV (reference sequence). Trimming stripped 1 base from V and 6 bases from J, with 10 bases between. This CDR3 comprises 14 residues.

The chain joins TRBV6-1 to TRBJ2-7, with a tentative D call TRBD2 (7 bases). The CDR3 has 15 residues. The germline gives CDR1 MNHNS, CDR2 SASEGT. V was pared by 4 bases and J by 5 bases, with 18 bases between. The chain's CDR3 is CASSATGGQNHEQYF. The DNA for the CDR3 is TGTGCCAGCAGTGCAACGGGGGGACAAAACCACGAGCAGTACTTC.

J is TRBJ2-2 and V is TRBV11-3; maybe TRBD1 (5 bases). The CDR3 sequence is 15 residues long. V lost 3 bases, J lost 1 base, and 9 bases lay in between. The germline CDR1 and CDR2 sequences are SGHNT and YENEEA. The CDR3 DNA is TGTGCCAGCAGCTTGGGGCAGGTGAACACCGGGGAGCTGTTTTTT. Translating gives CASSLGQVNTGELFF.

In DNA form, the CDR3 reads TGTGCCAGCAGCCCGAACGCGGACAGGTTCAATGAGCAGTTCTTC. Its translation: CASSPNADRFNEQFF. This chain uses TRBV7-6 with TRBJ2-1; 7 bases are a match to TRBD1. Germline V gene lookup returns CDR1 SGHVS and CDR2 FNYEAQ. This CDR3 region has 15 residues. V lost 5 bases and J lost 6; bases outside the gene matches: 10.

Details on this clone: Other DNA sequences in the same sample also yield this CDR3. The J gene is TRBJ2-3, the V gene TRBV5-1; 11 bases fit TRBD2. There are 15 residues in the CDR3. Trimming at V came to 0 bases and at J to 3 bases, leaving 0 bases not matched to a gene. Per the germline V gene, CDR1 is SGHRS and CDR2 is YFSETQ. CDR3 sequence reads: CASSLGTSGTDTQYF. DNA for the CDR3: TGCGCCAGCAGCTTGGGGACTAGCGGGACAGATACGCAGTATTTT.

The chain recombines TRBV2 with TRBJ2-5, with D possibly being TRBD1 (6 bases). This CDR3 contains 15 residues. In germline, CDR1 is SNHLY, CDR2 FYNNEI. V was pared by 8 bases and J by 2 bases, with 18 bases between. The CDR3: CASLLPSTGQETQYF. CDR3 DNA: TGTGCCAGCCTACTCCCTTCGACAGGACAAGAGACCCAGTACTTC.

The chain has TRBV10-1 and TRBJ2-3; tentatively, D is TRBD2 (5 bases). This CDR3 is built from 17 residues. Trimming left V 7 bases short and J 2 bases short, with 22 bases between. The germline V gene encodes CDR1 WNHNN and CDR2 SYGVQD (reference sequence). This CDR3 is CASNPSRKQRHTDTQYF. The CDR3 coding sequence is TGCGCCAGCAATCCTTCCAGGAAACAGCGGCACACAGATACGCAGTATTTT.